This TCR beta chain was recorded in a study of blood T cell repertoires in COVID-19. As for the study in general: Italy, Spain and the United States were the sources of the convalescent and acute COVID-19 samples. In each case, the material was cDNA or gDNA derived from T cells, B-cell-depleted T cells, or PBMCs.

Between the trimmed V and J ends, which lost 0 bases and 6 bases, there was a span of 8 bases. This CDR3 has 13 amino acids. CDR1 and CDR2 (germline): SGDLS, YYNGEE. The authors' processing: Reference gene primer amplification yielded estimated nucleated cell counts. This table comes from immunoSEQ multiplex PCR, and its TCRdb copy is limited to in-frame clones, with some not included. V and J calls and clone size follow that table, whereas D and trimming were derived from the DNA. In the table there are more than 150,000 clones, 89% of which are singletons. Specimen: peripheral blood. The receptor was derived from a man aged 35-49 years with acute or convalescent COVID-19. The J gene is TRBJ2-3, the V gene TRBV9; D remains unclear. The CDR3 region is CASSVGAPDTQYF. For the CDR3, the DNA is TGTGCCAGCAGCGTAGGGGCCCCGGATACGCAGTATTTT. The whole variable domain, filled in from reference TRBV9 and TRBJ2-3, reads DSGVTQTPKHLITATGQRVTLRCSPRSGDLSVYWYQQSLDQGLQFLIQYYNGEERAKGNILERFSAQQFPDLHSELNLSSLELGDSALYFCASSVGAPDTQYFGPGTRLTVL.